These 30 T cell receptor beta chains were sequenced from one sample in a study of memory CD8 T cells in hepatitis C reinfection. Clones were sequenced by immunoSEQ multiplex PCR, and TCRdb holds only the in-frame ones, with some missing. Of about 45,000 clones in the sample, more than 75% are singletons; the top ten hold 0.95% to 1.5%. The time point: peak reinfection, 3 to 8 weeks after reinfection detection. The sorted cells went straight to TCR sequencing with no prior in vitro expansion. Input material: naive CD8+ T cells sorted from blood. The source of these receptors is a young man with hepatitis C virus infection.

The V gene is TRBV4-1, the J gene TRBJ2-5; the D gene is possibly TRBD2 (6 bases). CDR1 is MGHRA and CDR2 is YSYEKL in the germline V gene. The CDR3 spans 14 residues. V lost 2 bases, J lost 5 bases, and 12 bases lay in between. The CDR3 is CASSQRSGGETQYF. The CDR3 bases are TGCGCCAGCAGCCAACGTAGCGGTGGGGAGACCCAGTACTTC.

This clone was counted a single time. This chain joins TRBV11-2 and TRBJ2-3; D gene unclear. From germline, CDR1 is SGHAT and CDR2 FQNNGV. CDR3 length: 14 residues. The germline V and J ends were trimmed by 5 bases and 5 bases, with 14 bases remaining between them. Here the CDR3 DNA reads TGTGCCAGCAGCATCTCTGAAGTCAGAGATACGCAGTATTTT. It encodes CASSISEVRDTQYF. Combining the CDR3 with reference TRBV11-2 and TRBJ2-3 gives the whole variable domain EAGVAQSPRYKIIEKRQSVAFWCNPISGHATLYWYQQILGQGPKLLIQFQNNGVVDDSQLPKDRFSAERLKGVDSTLKIQPAKLEDSAVYLCASSISEVRDTQYFGPGTRLTVL.

This chain's CDR3 is CASSLRDRKDNEQFF. CDR3 coding DNA: TGTGCCAGCAGTTTAAGGGACAGGAAGGACAATGAGCAGTTCTTC. The genes are TRBV27 and TRBJ2-1; TRBD1 matches at 8 bases. Germline lookup yields CDR1 MNHEY and CDR2 SMNVEV (reference sequence). V lost 2 bases, J lost 5 bases, and 5 bases stayed unmatched. The CDR3 length is 15 residues.

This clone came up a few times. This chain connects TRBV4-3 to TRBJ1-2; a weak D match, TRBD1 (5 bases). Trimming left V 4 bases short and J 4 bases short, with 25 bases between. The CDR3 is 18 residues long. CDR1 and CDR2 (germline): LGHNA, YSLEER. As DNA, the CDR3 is TGCGCCAGCAGCCCACTGGCCGATTCTTTCCTGGGGGGCTATGGCTACACCTTC. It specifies CASSPLADSFLGGYGYTF.

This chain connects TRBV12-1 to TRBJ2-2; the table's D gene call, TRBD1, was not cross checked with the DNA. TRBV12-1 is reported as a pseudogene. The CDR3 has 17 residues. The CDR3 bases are TGTGCCAGCAGCTTTGACAGACACCTAACGAACACCGGGGAGCTGTTTTTT. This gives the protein CASSFDRHLTNTGELFF.

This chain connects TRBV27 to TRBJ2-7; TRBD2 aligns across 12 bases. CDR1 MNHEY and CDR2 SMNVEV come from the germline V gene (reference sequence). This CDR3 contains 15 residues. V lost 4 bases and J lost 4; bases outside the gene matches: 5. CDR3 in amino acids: CASSSLAGGLYEQYF. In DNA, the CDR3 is TGTGCCAGCAGTTCCCTAGCGGGAGGGCTTTACGAGCAGTACTTC.

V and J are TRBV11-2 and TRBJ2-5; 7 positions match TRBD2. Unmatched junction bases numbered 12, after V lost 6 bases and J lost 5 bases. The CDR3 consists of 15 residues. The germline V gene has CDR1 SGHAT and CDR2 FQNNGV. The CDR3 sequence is CASSDVWEGGETQYF. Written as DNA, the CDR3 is TGTGCCAGCAGTGATGTATGGGAGGGAGGGGAGACCCAGTACTTC.

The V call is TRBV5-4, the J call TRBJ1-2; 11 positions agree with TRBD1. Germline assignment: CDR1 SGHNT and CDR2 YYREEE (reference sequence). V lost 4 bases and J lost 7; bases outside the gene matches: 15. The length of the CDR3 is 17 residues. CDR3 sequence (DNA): TGTGCCAGCAGCCTCAATTTCGGGACAGGGGGTCAGAGTGGCTACACCTTC. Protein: CASSLNFGTGGQSGYTF. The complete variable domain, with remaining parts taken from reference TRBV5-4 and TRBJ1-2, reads ETGVTQSPTHLIKTRGQQVTLRCSSQSGHNTVSWYQQALGQGPQFIFQYYREEENGRGNFPPRFSGLQFPNYSSELNVNALELDDSALYLCASSLNFGTGGQSGYTFGSGTRLTVV.

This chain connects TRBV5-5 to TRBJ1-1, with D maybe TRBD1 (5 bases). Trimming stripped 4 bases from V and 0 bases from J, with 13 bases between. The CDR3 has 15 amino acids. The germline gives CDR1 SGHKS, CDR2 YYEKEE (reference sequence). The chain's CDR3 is CASSQTESMNTEAFF. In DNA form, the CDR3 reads TGTGCCAGCAGCCAGACAGAGTCCATGAACACTGAAGCTTTCTTT.

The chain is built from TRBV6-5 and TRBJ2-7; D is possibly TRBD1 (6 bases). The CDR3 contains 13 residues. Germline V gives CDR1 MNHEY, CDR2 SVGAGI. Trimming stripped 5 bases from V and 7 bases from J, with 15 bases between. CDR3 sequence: CASSEGVIREQYF. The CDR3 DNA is TGTGCCAGCAGTGAGGGGGTCATAAGGGAGCAGTACTTC.

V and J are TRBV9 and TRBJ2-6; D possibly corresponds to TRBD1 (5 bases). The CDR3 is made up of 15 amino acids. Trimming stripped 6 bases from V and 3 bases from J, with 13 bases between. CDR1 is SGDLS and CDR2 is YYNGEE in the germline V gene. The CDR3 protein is CASTKGKGGANVLTF. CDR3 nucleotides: TGTGCCAGCACCAAGGGGAAGGGTGGGGCCAACGTCCTGACTTTC.

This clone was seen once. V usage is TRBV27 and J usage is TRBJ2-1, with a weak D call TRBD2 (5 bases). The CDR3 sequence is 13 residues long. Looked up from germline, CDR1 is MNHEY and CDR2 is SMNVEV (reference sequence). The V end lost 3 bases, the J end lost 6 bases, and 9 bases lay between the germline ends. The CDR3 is CASSFGGINEQFF. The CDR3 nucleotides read TGTGCCAGCAGTTTCGGAGGTATCAATGAGCAGTTCTTC.

The CDR3 DNA is TGTGCCAGCAGTTTACTAGCGGGAGAGGGAGATACGCAGTATTTT. Protein product: CASSLLAGEGDTQYF. The chain employs TRBV27 and TRBJ2-3; TRBD2 matches 10 bases. The CDR3 runs to 15 residues. V lost 2 bases and J lost 5; bases outside the gene matches: 4. Per the germline V gene, CDR1 is MNHEY and CDR2 is SMNVEV (reference sequence).

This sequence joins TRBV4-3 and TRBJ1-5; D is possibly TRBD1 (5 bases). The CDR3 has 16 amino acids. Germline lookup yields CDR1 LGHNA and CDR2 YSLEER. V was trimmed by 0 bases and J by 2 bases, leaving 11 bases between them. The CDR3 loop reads CASSQEWQGGNQPQHF. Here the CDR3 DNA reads TGCGCCAGCAGCCAAGAGTGGCAGGGCGGCAATCAGCCCCAGCATTTT.

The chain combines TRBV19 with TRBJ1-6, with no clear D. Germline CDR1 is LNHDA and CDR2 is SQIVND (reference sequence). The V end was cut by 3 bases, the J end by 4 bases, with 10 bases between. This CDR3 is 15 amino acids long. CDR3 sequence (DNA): TGTGCCAGTAGTATGGCGGGCCCGTATAATTCACCCCTCCACTTT. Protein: CASSMAGPYNSPLHF.

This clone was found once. The CDR3 region is CASSGSASEQYF. Here the CDR3 DNA reads TGTGCCAGCAGCGGTAGCGCGTCCGAGCAGTACTTC. The chain recombines TRBV7-6 with TRBJ2-7; maybe TRBD2 (5 bases). Trimming left V 5 bases short and J 6 bases short, with 11 bases between. Per the germline V gene, CDR1 is SGHVS and CDR2 is FNYEAQ. CDR3 length: 12 residues.

CDR3 amino acids: CASSNLDRGMETQYF. DNA of the CDR3: TGTGCCAGCAGCAACCTGGACAGGGGTATGGAGACCCAGTACTTC. The V and J genes are TRBV6-1 and TRBJ2-5, with 9 bases identical to TRBD1. CDR1 and CDR2 (germline): MNHNS, SASEGT. The CDR3 is 15 residues long. The J segment lost 5 bases and the V segment lost 6 bases, leaving 10 bases of the junction unmatched.

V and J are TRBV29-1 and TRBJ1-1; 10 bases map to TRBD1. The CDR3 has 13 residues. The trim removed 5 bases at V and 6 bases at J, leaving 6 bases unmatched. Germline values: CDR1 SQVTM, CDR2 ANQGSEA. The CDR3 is CSVTTGGLAEAFF. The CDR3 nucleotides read TGCAGCGTTACGACAGGGGGCTTAGCTGAAGCTTTCTTT.

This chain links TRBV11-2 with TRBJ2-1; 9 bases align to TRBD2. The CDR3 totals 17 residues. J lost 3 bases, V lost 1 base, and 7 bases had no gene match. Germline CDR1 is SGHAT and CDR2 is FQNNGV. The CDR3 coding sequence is TGTGCCAGCAGCTTAGGACTAGCGGAGATCTTCTACAATGAGCAGTTCTTC. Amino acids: CASSLGLAEIFYNEQFF. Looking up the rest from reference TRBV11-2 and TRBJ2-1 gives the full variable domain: EAGVAQSPRYKIIEKRQSVAFWCNPISGHATLYWYQQILGQGPKLLIQFQNNGVVDDSQLPKDRFSAERLKGVDSTLKIQPAKLEDSAVYLCASSLGLAEIFYNEQFFGPGTRLTVL.

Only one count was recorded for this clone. The CDR3 sequence: CASSLGTGNQPQHF. DNA of the CDR3: TGTGCCAGCAGTTTAGGGACAGGCAATCAGCCCCAGCATTTT. The rearrangement links TRBV27 to TRBJ1-5; 7 positions agree with TRBD1. Trimming took 2 bases from V and 2 from J; bases not matched to a gene: 0. CDR3 length: 14 amino acids. CDR1 MNHEY and CDR2 SMNVEV come from the germline V gene (reference sequence).

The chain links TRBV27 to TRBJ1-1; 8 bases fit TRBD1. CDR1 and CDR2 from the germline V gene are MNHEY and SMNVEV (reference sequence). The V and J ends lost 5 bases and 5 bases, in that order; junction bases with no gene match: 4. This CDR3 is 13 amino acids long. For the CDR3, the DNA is TGTGCCAGCAGTCCCACAGGGGGGACTGAAGCTTTCTTT. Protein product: CASSPTGGTEAFF.

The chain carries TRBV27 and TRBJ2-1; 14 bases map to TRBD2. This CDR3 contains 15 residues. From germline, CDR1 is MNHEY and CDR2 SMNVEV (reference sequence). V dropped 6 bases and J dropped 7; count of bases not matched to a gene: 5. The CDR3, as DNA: TGTGCCAGCAGCCCGGGACTAGCGGGAGTTAATGAGCAGTTCTTC. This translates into CASSPGLAGVNEQFF.

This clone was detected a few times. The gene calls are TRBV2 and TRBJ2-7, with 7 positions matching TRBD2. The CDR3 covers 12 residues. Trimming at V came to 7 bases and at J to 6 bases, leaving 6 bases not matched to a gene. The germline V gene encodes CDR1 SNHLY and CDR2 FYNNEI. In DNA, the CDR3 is TGTGCCAGCACCCCAGGGACTATCGAGCAGTACTTC. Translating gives CASTPGTIEQYF.

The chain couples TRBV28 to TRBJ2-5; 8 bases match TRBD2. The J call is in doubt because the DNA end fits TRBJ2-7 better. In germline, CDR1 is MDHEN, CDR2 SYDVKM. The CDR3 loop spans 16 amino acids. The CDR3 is CASRVIGGVGSYEQYF. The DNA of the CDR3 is TGTGCCAGCCGGGTAATCGGGGGGGTGGGCTCCTACGAGCAGTACTTC.

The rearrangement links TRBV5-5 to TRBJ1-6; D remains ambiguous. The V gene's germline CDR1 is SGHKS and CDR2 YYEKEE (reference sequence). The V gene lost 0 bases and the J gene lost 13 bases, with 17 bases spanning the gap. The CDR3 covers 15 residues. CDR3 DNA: TGTGCCAGCAGCTTGGACGCGGCGACCCTCGCGCCCCTCCACTTT. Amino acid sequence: CASSLDAATLAPLHF. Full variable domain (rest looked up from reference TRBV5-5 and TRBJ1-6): DAGVTQSPTHLIKTRGQQVTLRCSPISGHKSVSWYQQVLGQGPQFIFQYYEKEERGRGNFPDRFSARQFPNYSSELNVNALLLGDSALYLCASSLDAATLAPLHFGNGTRLTVT.

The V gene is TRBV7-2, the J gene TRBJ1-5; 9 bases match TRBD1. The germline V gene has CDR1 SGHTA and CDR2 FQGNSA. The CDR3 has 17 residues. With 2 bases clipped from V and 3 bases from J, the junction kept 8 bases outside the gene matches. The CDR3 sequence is CASSLPAGTGPNQPQHF. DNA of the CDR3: TGTGCCAGCAGCTTACCAGCCGGGACAGGGCCCAATCAGCCCCAGCATTTT.

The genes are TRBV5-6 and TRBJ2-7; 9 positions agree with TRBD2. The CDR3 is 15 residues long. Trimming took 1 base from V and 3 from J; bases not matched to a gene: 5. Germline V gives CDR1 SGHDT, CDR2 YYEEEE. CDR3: CASSLLTSGHYEQYF. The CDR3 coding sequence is TGTGCCAGCAGCTTGCTTACTAGCGGGCACTACGAGCAGTACTTC.

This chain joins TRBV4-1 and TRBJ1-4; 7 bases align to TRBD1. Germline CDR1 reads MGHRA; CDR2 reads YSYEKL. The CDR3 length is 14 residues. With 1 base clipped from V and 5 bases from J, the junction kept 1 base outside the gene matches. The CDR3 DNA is TGCGCCAGCAGCCAAGGACAGGGAAATGAAAAACTGTTTTTT. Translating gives CASSQGQGNEKLFF.

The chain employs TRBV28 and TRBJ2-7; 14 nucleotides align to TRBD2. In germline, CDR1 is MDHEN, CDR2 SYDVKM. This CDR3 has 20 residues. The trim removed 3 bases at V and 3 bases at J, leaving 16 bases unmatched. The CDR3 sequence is CASSFSFRLAGGPHGYEQYF. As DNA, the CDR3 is TGTGCCAGCAGTTTTTCCTTCCGACTAGCGGGAGGGCCCCACGGCTACGAGCAGTACTTC. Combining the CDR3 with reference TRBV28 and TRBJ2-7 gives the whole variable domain DVKVTQSSRYLVKRTGEKVFLECVQDMDHENMFWYRQDPGLGLRLIYFSYDVKMKEKGDIPEGYSVSREKKERFSLILESASTNQTSMYLCASSFSFRLAGGPHGYEQYFGPGTRLTVT.

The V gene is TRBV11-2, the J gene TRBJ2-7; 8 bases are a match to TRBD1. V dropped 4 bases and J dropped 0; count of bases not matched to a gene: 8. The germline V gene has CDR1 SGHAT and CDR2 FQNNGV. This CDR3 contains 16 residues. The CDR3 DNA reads TGTGCCAGCAGCTCCCACCGGACAGGGAGCTCCTACGAGCAGTACTTC. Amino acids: CASSSHRTGSSYEQYF.